This T cell receptor (beta chain) was retrieved from a study of blood T cell repertoires in COVID-19. Study overall: The United States, Italy and Spain provided the acute and convalescent COVID-19 samples. T cells, B-cell-depleted T cells, or PBMCs supplied cDNA or gDNA.

This CDR3 comprises 13 residues. Per the germline V gene, CDR1 is GTSNPN and CDR2 is SVGIG (reference sequence). The V gene end was trimmed by 2 bases and the J gene end by 7 bases; junction bases not matched to a gene: 7. The assay was immunoSEQ multiplex PCR, and TCRdb's table has in-frame clones only and misses some. Counted here are approximately 260,000 clones, approximately 85% occurring once; the ten biggest clones make up around 11%. The sample taken for sequencing was peripheral blood. The rearrangement uses TRBV30 and TRBJ1-1; 7 nucleotides match TRBD1. This clonotype was sampled from an older woman with active or convalescent COVID-19. The CDR3 coding sequence is TGTGCCTGGAGTCGACAGGGAGGATTTGAAGCTTTCTTT. Its protein product is CAWSRQGGFEAFF.